These T cell receptor beta chains were read from a single sample in a study of blood T cell repertoires in COVID-19. Sequencing used immunoSEQ multiplex PCR; TCRdb keeps in-frame clones, though not all of them. In the table there are about 230,000 clones, about nine tenths of which are singletons. Material for sequencing was peripheral blood. Every receptor here comes from a man aged 45-60 years with COVID-19, enrolled during active disease. CDR3s include the opening cysteine and the closing phenylalanine or tryptophan. Each record gives: CDR3 length, J gene, V gene, D gene, clone size, CDR3 DNA, CDR3 protein. A D gene is named only where the DNA matches it firmly. Part of the rows lack a size; the others show once, few, many or a class for expanded clones.

len: 14; j_gene: TRBJ2-7; v_gene: TRBV6-2/TRBV6-3; d_gene: TRBD2; abundance: .; CDR3nt: TGTGCCAGCAGTTACGGGACTACCGCCTACGAGCAGTACTTC; CDR3aa: CASSYGTTAYEQYF
len: 16; j_gene: TRBJ2-3; v_gene: TRBV5-4; d_gene: .; abundance: .; CDR3nt: TGTGCCAGCAGCCCCTTTGGCGGATCCCGCACAGATACGCAGTATTTT; CDR3aa: CASSPFGGSRTDTQYF
len: 17; j_gene: TRBJ2-5; v_gene: TRBV11-2; d_gene: TRBD2; abundance: .; CDR3nt: TGTGCCAGCAGCTTAGGACGACTAGCGGGAGGGCCCGAGACCCAGTACTTC; CDR3aa: CASSLGRLAGGPETQYF
len: 18; j_gene: TRBJ2-7; v_gene: TRBV2; d_gene: TRBD2; abundance: .; CDR3nt: TGTGCCAGCAGAGCCGGACTAGCGGGAGATCGGGGGACGTGGGAGCAGTACTTC; CDR3aa: CASRAGLAGDRGTWEQYF
len: 13; j_gene: TRBJ2-7; v_gene: TRBV7-8; d_gene: TRBD2; abundance: .; CDR3nt: TGTGCCAGCAGTCTAGCGGGAGCCTACGAGCAGTACTTC; CDR3aa: CASSLAGAYEQYF
len: 17; j_gene: TRBJ2-1; v_gene: TRBV9; d_gene: TRBD1; abundance: .; CDR3nt: TGTGCCAGCAGCGTAGGTGGGCGGACAGGGTCTGGCCATGAGCAGTTCTTC; CDR3aa: CASSVGGRTGSGHEQFF
len: 15; j_gene: TRBJ1-2; v_gene: TRBV11-2; d_gene: .; abundance: .; CDR3nt: TGTGCCAGCAGCTTAGTTACAGGGTGGAACTATGGCTACACCTTC; CDR3aa: CASSLVTGWNYGYTF
len: 15; j_gene: TRBJ1-2; v_gene: TRBV12-5; d_gene: TRBD1; abundance: .; CDR3nt: TGTGCTAGTGGACCCCGGGACAGTGATAGGAATGGCTACACCTTC; CDR3aa: CASGPRDSDRNGYTF
len: 16; j_gene: TRBJ2-2; v_gene: TRBV9; d_gene: TRBD2; abundance: .; CDR3nt: TGTGCCAGCAGCGTAAGACTAGCGGTGAACACCGGGGAGCTGTTTTTT; CDR3aa: CASSVRLAVNTGELFF
len: 13; j_gene: TRBJ2-5; v_gene: TRBV11-3; d_gene: .; abundance: .; CDR3nt: TGTGCCAGCAGCTTACGGGGGAAAGAGACCCAGTACTTC; CDR3aa: CASSLRGKETQYF
len: 15; j_gene: TRBJ1-1; v_gene: TRBV15; d_gene: TRBD1; abundance: .; CDR3nt: TGTGCCACCAGCAACAGACAGGGATGGAACACTGAAGCTTTCTTT; CDR3aa: CATSNRQGWNTEAFF
len: 15; j_gene: TRBJ2-7; v_gene: TRBV19; d_gene: TRBD2; abundance: .; CDR3nt: TGTGCCAGTAGTATTGGGAGGGCTCAGGCCTACGAGCAGTACTTC; CDR3aa: CASSIGRAQAYEQYF
len: 15; j_gene: TRBJ1-1; v_gene: TRBV20-1; d_gene: .; abundance: .; CDR3nt: TGCAGTGCTAGTGGTCAGGGGATTGGTAACACTGAAGCTTTCTTT; CDR3aa: CSASGQGIGNTEAFF
len: 16; j_gene: TRBJ2-2; v_gene: TRBV7-6; d_gene: TRBD2; abundance: .; CDR3nt: TGTGCCAGCAGCTCAACAGGGACTAGAGCCACCGGGGAGCTGTTTTTT; CDR3aa: CASSSTGTRATGELFF
len: 14; j_gene: TRBJ2-1; v_gene: TRBV6-5; d_gene: .; abundance: .; CDR3nt: TGTGCCAGCAACACGGGTACCACCTACAATGAGCAGTTCTTC; CDR3aa: CASNTGTTYNEQFF
len: 16; j_gene: TRBJ2-3; v_gene: TRBV11-2; d_gene: .; abundance: once; CDR3nt: TGTGCCAGCAGCTTACTGTCCAGCGGGAGCACAGATACGCAGTATTTT; CDR3aa: CASSLLSSGSTDTQYF
len: 16; j_gene: TRBJ2-1; v_gene: TRBV11-3; d_gene: TRBD2; abundance: .; CDR3nt: TGTGCCAGCAGCTTAGCACTAGCGGGGGCCTACAATGAGCAGTTCTTC; CDR3aa: CASSLALAGAYNEQFF
len: 13; j_gene: TRBJ1-2; v_gene: TRBV28; d_gene: TRBD1; abundance: once; CDR3nt: TGTGCCAGCAGTTCCCTTTCTATGACAGGGATCACCTTC; CDR3aa: CASSSLSMTGITF
len: 15; j_gene: TRBJ2-1; v_gene: TRBV11-2; d_gene: .; abundance: .; CDR3nt: TGTGCCAGCACCCGTCAACCACAGGGCTACAATGAGCAGTTCTTC; CDR3aa: CASTRQPQGYNEQFF
len: 13; j_gene: TRBJ1-2; v_gene: TRBV7-9; d_gene: .; abundance: .; CDR3nt: TGTGCCAGCAGCTTTGCAGAGGAGAATGGCTACACCTTC; CDR3aa: CASSFAEENGYTF
len: 18; j_gene: TRBJ1-5; v_gene: TRBV5-8; d_gene: TRBD1; abundance: once; CDR3nt: TGTGCCAGCAGCTGGACCGGGACAGCTTTGTTTAGCAATCAGCCCCAGCATTTT; CDR3aa: CASSWTGTALFSNQPQHF
len: 14; j_gene: TRBJ1-5; v_gene: TRBV2; d_gene: .; abundance: once; CDR3nt: TGTGCCACCCAGACAGGTCTGGACGGAGGGCCCCAGCATTTT; CDR3aa: CATQTGLDGGPQHF
len: 14; j_gene: TRBJ2-1; v_gene: TRBV27; d_gene: TRBD1; abundance: few; CDR3nt: TGTGCCAGCAGTTCAGTGACAGGGGGCGATGAGCAGTTCTTC; CDR3aa: CASSSVTGGDEQFF
len: 17; j_gene: TRBJ2-5; v_gene: TRBV2; d_gene: TRBD2; abundance: .; CDR3nt: TGTGCCAGCAGTTCCGGGACTAGCGGGGGGGCCTATGAGACCCAGTACTTC; CDR3aa: CASSSGTSGGAYETQYF
len: 16; j_gene: TRBJ2-3; v_gene: TRBV27; d_gene: TRBD1; abundance: .; CDR3nt: TGTGCCAGCAGTTTGCGACGGACAGGGGGCACAGATACGCAGTATTTT; CDR3aa: CASSLRRTGGTDTQYF
len: 19; j_gene: TRBJ1-1; v_gene: TRBV7-8; d_gene: TRBD1; abundance: few; CDR3nt: TGTGCCAGCAGCTTAACTCGCGGGGGACAGGGGTTCACAAACACTGAAGCTTTCTTT; CDR3aa: CASSLTRGGQGFTNTEAFF
len: 14; j_gene: TRBJ2-3; v_gene: TRBV2; d_gene: .; abundance: .; CDR3nt: TGTGCCAGCAGTGGGCTAGCGCCCACAGATACGCAGTATTTT; CDR3aa: CASSGLAPTDTQYF
len: 17; j_gene: TRBJ1-2; v_gene: TRBV15; d_gene: .; abundance: .; CDR3nt: TGTGCCACCAGCAGAGATATGGACAGAAGATCTAACTATGGCTACACCTTC; CDR3aa: CATSRDMDRRSNYGYTF
len: 14; j_gene: TRBJ2-2; v_gene: TRBV7-2; d_gene: .; abundance: .; CDR3nt: TGTGCCAGCAGCCCCAGGGGCGGTTCCGGGGAGCTGTTTTTT; CDR3aa: CASSPRGGSGELFF
len: 15; j_gene: TRBJ1-6; v_gene: TRBV5-4; d_gene: .; abundance: many; CDR3nt: TGTGCCAGCAGCTTGGTGCGGGGTGATAATTCACCCCTCCACTTT; CDR3aa: CASSLVRGDNSPLHF
len: 15; j_gene: TRBJ2-4; v_gene: TRBV24-1; d_gene: TRBD1; abundance: .; CDR3nt: TGTGCCACCAGTGATGGGGGACAGGGCGGGAACATTCAGTACTTC; CDR3aa: CATSDGGQGGNIQYF
len: 13; j_gene: TRBJ1-2; v_gene: TRBV7-2; d_gene: TRBD1; abundance: .; CDR3nt: TGTGCCAGCAGCTTTCAGGGGGAGAGTGGCTACACCTTC; CDR3aa: CASSFQGESGYTF
len: 18; j_gene: TRBJ2-6; v_gene: TRBV5-4; d_gene: .; abundance: .; CDR3nt: TGTGCCAGCAGCTTTGGCGTCGCGGGATTGTCTGGGGCCAACGTCCTGACTTTC; CDR3aa: CASSFGVAGLSGANVLTF
len: 16; j_gene: TRBJ2-1; v_gene: TRBV7-8; d_gene: .; abundance: .; CDR3nt: TGTGCCAGCAGCTTGACTAGAATTTCCTCCTACAATGAGCAGTTCTTC; CDR3aa: CASSLTRISSYNEQFF
len: 12; j_gene: TRBJ1-5; v_gene: TRBV6-9; d_gene: TRBD1; abundance: .; CDR3nt: TGTGCCACGAGACAGGGAACTCAGCCCCAGCATTTT; CDR3aa: CATRQGTQPQHF
len: 15; j_gene: TRBJ2-7; v_gene: TRBV4-3; d_gene: TRBD2; abundance: .; CDR3nt: TGCGCCAGCAGCCAAGATCGACTAGCGGGCTACGAGCAGTACTTC; CDR3aa: CASSQDRLAGYEQYF
len: 14; j_gene: TRBJ2-7; v_gene: TRBV6-1; d_gene: .; abundance: .; CDR3nt: TGTGCCAGCAGTGAAGTGGGGCAGGGCTACGAGCAGTACTTC; CDR3aa: CASSEVGQGYEQYF
len: 13; j_gene: TRBJ2-5; v_gene: TRBV12-3/TRBV12-4; d_gene: .; abundance: .; CDR3nt: TGTGCCAGCAGTTTGGGGCCCCAAGAGACCCAGTACTTC; CDR3aa: CASSLGPQETQYF
len: 15; j_gene: TRBJ2-7; v_gene: TRBV9; d_gene: TRBD2; abundance: .; CDR3nt: TGTGCCAGCAGCCCGAGCGGGACGGAGGGATACGAGCAGTACTTC; CDR3aa: CASSPSGTEGYEQYF
len: 14; j_gene: TRBJ1-1; v_gene: TRBV9; d_gene: .; abundance: .; CDR3nt: TGTGCCAGCAGCGTACACCAGGGAACCTCTGAAGCTTTCTTT; CDR3aa: CASSVHQGTSEAFF
len: 16; j_gene: TRBJ2-1; v_gene: TRBV6-2/TRBV6-3; d_gene: .; abundance: .; CDR3nt: TGTGCCAGCAGTTACTCGCGGAGAGAGATGTGGGATGAGCAGTTCTTC; CDR3aa: CASSYSRREMWDEQFF
len: 14; j_gene: TRBJ2-2; v_gene: TRBV6-6; d_gene: TRBD1; abundance: once; CDR3nt: TGTGCCAGCAGAAAGGACAGGGCCGAGGAGAAGCTGTTTTTT; CDR3aa: CASRKDRAEEKLFF
len: 17; j_gene: TRBJ2-1; v_gene: TRBV11-2; d_gene: TRBD2; abundance: .; CDR3nt: TGTGCCAGCAGCTTACGGACTAGCGGGAGGAACTACAATGAGCAGTTCTTC; CDR3aa: CASSLRTSGRNYNEQFF
len: 16; j_gene: TRBJ2-7; v_gene: TRBV10-2; d_gene: TRBD1; abundance: .; CDR3nt: TGCGCCAGCAGTGAGTCTCAGGGGGCAGGCTCCTACGAGCAGTACTTC; CDR3aa: CASSESQGAGSYEQYF
len: 21; j_gene: TRBJ2-1; v_gene: TRBV7-8; d_gene: TRBD1; abundance: .; CDR3nt: TGTGCCAGCAGCTTAGTTAGTGGGACAGGGCGAGGTCTAGGTTTAGTTCCTGAGCAGTTCTTC; CDR3aa: CASSLVSGTGRGLGLVPEQFF
len: 14; j_gene: TRBJ2-3; v_gene: TRBV3-1/TRBV3-2; d_gene: TRBD2; abundance: .; CDR3nt: TGTGCCAGCAGTCCTAGCGGGAGAACAGATACGCAGTATTTT; CDR3aa: CASSPSGRTDTQYF
len: 15; j_gene: TRBJ2-2; v_gene: TRBV5-1; d_gene: TRBD2; abundance: .; CDR3nt: TGCGCCAGCAGCTCTACTACTAGCGGAACCGGGGAGCTGTTTTTT; CDR3aa: CASSSTTSGTGELFF
len: 14; j_gene: TRBJ2-3; v_gene: TRBV20-1; d_gene: .; abundance: .; CDR3nt: TGCAGTGCCAGTATGAGGGTTGGCACAGATACGCAGTATTTT; CDR3aa: CSASMRVGTDTQYF
len: 15; j_gene: TRBJ1-6; v_gene: TRBV21-1; d_gene: .; abundance: .; CDR3nt: TGTGCCAGCAGCAAAGCGACAGACCAGGAATTACCCCTCCACTTT; CDR3aa: CASSKATDQELPLHF
len: 14; j_gene: TRBJ2-2; v_gene: TRBV29-1; d_gene: TRBD1; abundance: .; CDR3nt: TGCAGCGTTTTGGGACAGGTGAACACCGGGGAGCTGTTTTTT; CDR3aa: CSVLGQVNTGELFF
len: 13; j_gene: TRBJ1-1; v_gene: TRBV19; d_gene: .; abundance: few; CDR3nt: TGTGCCAGTAGTTTAACAGCGAACACTGAAGCTTTCTTT; CDR3aa: CASSLTANTEAFF
len: 14; j_gene: TRBJ2-7; v_gene: TRBV5-1; d_gene: .; abundance: .; CDR3nt: TGCGCCAGCAGCTTCCGGGACACCGGAGTGGAGCAGTACTTC; CDR3aa: CASSFRDTGVEQYF
len: 14; j_gene: TRBJ1-4; v_gene: TRBV5-4; d_gene: TRBD1; abundance: .; CDR3nt: TGTGCCAGCAGCCCCGGCGGGGACAGGGAAAAACTGTTTTTT; CDR3aa: CASSPGGDREKLFF
len: 16; j_gene: TRBJ1-3; v_gene: TRBV15; d_gene: TRBD1; abundance: .; CDR3nt: TGTGCCACCAGCGGAGGACAGGGGGCGGCTGGAAACACCATATATTTT; CDR3aa: CATSGGQGAAGNTIYF
len: 15; j_gene: TRBJ2-5; v_gene: TRBV6-5; d_gene: TRBD1; abundance: .; CDR3nt: TGTGCCAGCAGCCCCACCCTGGACAGGGGGGAGACCCAGTACTTC; CDR3aa: CASSPTLDRGETQYF
len: 14; j_gene: TRBJ1-5; v_gene: TRBV19; d_gene: .; abundance: .; CDR3nt: TGTGCCAGCAAGGGAGGTCATAGCAATCAGCCCCAGCATTTT; CDR3aa: CASKGGHSNQPQHF
len: 15; j_gene: TRBJ2-1; v_gene: TRBV10-3; d_gene: TRBD2; abundance: once; CDR3nt: TGTGCCATCTCTCAGACTAGCGGCTACGACAATGAGCAGTTCTTC; CDR3aa: CAISQTSGYDNEQFF
len: 15; j_gene: TRBJ2-3; v_gene: TRBV24-1; d_gene: TRBD1; abundance: .; CDR3nt: TGTGCCACCTCCCCAGGACAGGGACCGGCAGATACGCAGTATTTT; CDR3aa: CATSPGQGPADTQYF
len: 15; j_gene: TRBJ2-7; v_gene: TRBV7-9; d_gene: TRBD1; abundance: .; CDR3nt: TGTGCCAGCAGCTTAGGATGGGACAGCTCCTACGAGCAGTACTTC; CDR3aa: CASSLGWDSSYEQYF